The entry that follows covers one T cell receptor beta chain sequence. The repertoire was sequenced with immunoSEQ multiplex PCR; TCRdb's copy has only in-frame clones and lacks some. Found here are fewer than 85,000 clones, approximately 90% of them singletons; the top ten hold 1.5% to 2%. The sample is drawn from a study of T cell changes during pregnancy in multiple sclerosis. The TCR originated in a female donor in good health, enrolled as a control in a pregnancy study. The specimen was peripheral blood, collected in the first trimester of pregnancy.

As DNA, the CDR3 is TGTGCAAGTCGCCCCCGGGGAGGGCGAGCGGGAAGTTACAATGAGCAGTTCTTC. Amino acid sequence: CASRPRGGRAGSYNEQFF. The chain uses TRBV12-2 and TRBJ2-1; TRBD2 is the table's D call and was not checked against the DNA. TRBV12-2 is annotated as a pseudogene. This CDR3 is 18 amino acids long.